The 7 T cell receptor beta chains below were found in one sample sequenced in a study of tumor and adjacent non-tumor tissue in lung cancer. The library came from three nested PCR rounds adapted from ARM-PCR protocols. TCRdb recomputed calls from the multiplex PCR reads with MiXCR, one row per CDR3 protein. The data show about 67,000 distinct CDR3 sequences, under 80% seen once. RNA was extracted from bulk tissue without any cell sorting. Distant lung tissue was collected more than 3 cm away from the tumor edge. The sequenced sample consisted of distant non-tumor lung tissue. Receptors originate from a man in his fifties or sixties with non-small cell lung cancer.

This clonotype was seen once. This rearrangement joins TRBV29-1 to TRBJ1-2; D gene uncertain. The CDR3 has 11 amino acids. Trimming pared 7 bases from V and 9 bases from J, leaving 15 bases between. Germline V gives CDR1 SQVTM, CDR2 ANQGSEA. CDR3: CSAILLQSYTF. In DNA, the CDR3 is TGCAGCGCCATTCTCCTGCAGAGCTACACCTTC.

Regarding this clonotype: This may be a read error: a much more frequent sequence differs by one nucleotide. The rearrangement links TRBV24-1 to TRBJ2-7; tentative D call: TRBD1 (6 bases). This CDR3 region has 13 residues. The V gene's germline CDR1 is KGHDR and CDR2 SFDVKD. In DNA form, the CDR3 reads TGTGCCACCAGAGATTTGCAGAGACAGGTGCTGTACTTC. Translation gives CATRDLQRQVLYF.

Turning to this clonotype: A much larger clone lies one base from this, so it may be a read error. The J gene is TRBJ1-5, the V gene TRBV28; D not certain. Germline V lookup: CDR1 MDHEN, CDR2 SYDVKM. The CDR3 length is 15 residues. V was trimmed by 3 bases and J by 9 bases, leaving 18 bases between them. For the CDR3, the DNA is TGTGCCAGCAGTTTGACCTCCGGGTCTCATCGGCCCCAGCATTTT. It yields the protein CASSLTSGSHRPQHF.

In regard to this clonotype: A much larger clone sits a single nucleotide away, making a read error possible. V gene TRBV20-1 combines with J gene TRBJ2-1; 9 bases fit TRBD2. The V gene's germline CDR1 is DFQATT and CDR2 SNEGSKA (reference sequence). The CDR3 sequence is 15 residues long. CDR3 amino acids: CSAQGFSGSLHEHFF. The CDR3 region has the DNA TGCAGTGCTCAGGGGTTTAGCGGGAGTCTCCATGAGCACTTCTTC.

Comments on this clonotype: Sequence at one end of the junction differs from germline and may be a read error. The chain is built from TRBV12-3 or TRBV12-4 and TRBJ2-7, with TRBD1 identical over 11 bases. The CDR3 has 14 residues. CDR3 coding DNA: TGTGCCAGCAGTCGCGGGACAGGGGGTCTCGAGCAGTGTTTC. Protein product: CASSRGTGGLEQCF.

The chain uses TRBV5-1 and TRBJ2-3, with no clear D. The CDR3 runs 14 residues. Germline V gene data show CDR1 as SGHRS and CDR2 as YFSETQ. V lost 6 bases and J lost 4, with 15 bases in between. DNA of the CDR3: TGCGCCAGCAATCTGGTTACCAGCTCAGATACGCAGTATTTT. Translated, it gives CASNLVTSSDTQYF.

The chain couples TRBV6-1 to TRBJ1-1; weak D call: TRBD1 (5 bases). The ends were cut back, 10 bases at V and 6 bases at J, with 15 bases in the middle. The CDR3 extends over 12 amino acids. Looked up from germline, CDR1 is MNHNS and CDR2 is SASEGT. In DNA form, the CDR3 reads TGTGCCAACACCTCAGGGTACGCTGAAGCTTTCTTT. Its protein is CANTSGYAEAFF.